The 29 T cell receptor beta chains below were found in one sample sequenced in a study of blood T cells in healthy people across ages. A second PCR of about 6 to 11 cycles used a sample-barcoded 5' primer and a J-beta primer mix. MiXCR was run by TCRdb on the 5' RACE reads, yielding one entry per CDR3 protein. The data contain over 1,200,000 distinct CDR3 sequences, around 55% of them singletons. The sequenced sample was blood. The receptors originated from a man aged 18 to 30 in good health.

This clonotype was seen only a few times. Here the CDR3 DNA reads TGTGCCAGCAGCTTATCGGCGGGACAGATGTCCTACGAGCAGTACTTC. Translation gives CASSLSAGQMSYEQYF. The chain recombines TRBV7-9 with TRBJ2-7, with a weak D call TRBD1 (7 bases). The CDR3 is 16 residues long. With 2 bases removed from V and 1 base from J, the gap between germline ends came to 15 bases. Germline V lookup: CDR1 SEHNR, CDR2 FQNEAQ (reference sequence). Full variable domain (rest looked up from reference TRBV7-9 and TRBJ2-7): DTGVSQNPRHKITKRGQNVTFRCDPISEHNRLYWYRQTLGQGPEFLTYFQNEAQLEKSRLLSDRFSAERPKGSFSTLEIQRTEQGDSAMYLCASSLSAGQMSYEQYFGPGTRLTVT.

This chain connects TRBV28 to TRBJ2-7; tentatively, D is TRBD1 (6 bases). The CDR3 covers 15 residues. Germline CDR1 is MDHEN and CDR2 is SYDVKM. V lost 6 bases to trimming and J lost 3 bases, with 18 bases between them. CDR3 protein: CASSPGEPILYEQYF. CDR3 sequence (DNA): TGTGCCAGCAGCCCAGGGGAGCCAATCCTCTACGAGCAGTACTTC. Using reference TRBV28 and TRBJ2-7 for the parts outside the CDR3, the full variable domain is DVKVTQSSRYLVKRTGEKVFLECVQDMDHENMFWYRQDPGLGLRLIYFSYDVKMKEKGDIPEGYSVSREKKERFSLILESASTNQTSMYLCASSPGEPILYEQYFGPGTRLTVT.

This clonotype was counted between two and nine times. The chain employs TRBV27 and TRBJ2-7; D is unclear. Germline V gene lookup returns CDR1 MNHEY and CDR2 SMNVEV (reference sequence). This CDR3 has 13 amino acids. V was cut by 5 bases and J by 1 base, with 9 bases left in between. Written as DNA, the CDR3 is TGTGCCAGCAGTGTTGGAAAGTCCTACGAGCAGTACTTC. Its protein is CASSVGKSYEQYF.

This clonotype was seen a handful of times. J is TRBJ2-7 and V is TRBV6-2 or TRBV6-3, with D possibly being TRBD2 (5 bases). The DNA end lines up better with TRBJ2-5; the J call may be wrong. Germline-derived CDR1 and CDR2 are MNHEY and SVGEGT. This CDR3 spans 15 amino acids. This CDR3 is CASSYPPGSRETQYF. CDR3 in DNA: TGTGCCAGCAGTTACCCCCCGGGGAGTCGGGAGACCCAGTACTTC.

This clonotype occurred once. V usage is TRBV3-1 and J usage is TRBJ2-4; 7 nucleotides align to TRBD1. The CDR3 spans 17 residues. Trimming cost V 0 bases and J 4 bases; bases outside gene matches: 9. CDR1 and CDR2 from the germline V gene are LGHDT and YNNKEL (reference sequence). CDR3 amino acids: CASSQEEGARGKNIQYF. In nucleotides, the CDR3 is TGTGCCAGCAGCCAAGAAGAGGGGGCGCGCGGTAAAAACATTCAGTACTTC.

This sequence joins TRBV29-1 and TRBJ2-1; D remains unclear. The germline CDR1 and CDR2 sequences are SQVTM and ANQGSEA. The CDR3 totals 13 residues. V shed 4 bases and J shed 7 bases, with 14 bases lying between them. The CDR3 region has the DNA TGCAGCGTTGTGGCCAGTGCTTTAAATGAGCAGTTCTTC. Protein sequence: CSVVASALNEQFF.

This clonotype came up once. This rearrangement joins TRBV4-2 to TRBJ2-5; the match to TRBD2 covers 13 bases. The germline V gene has CDR1 LGHNA and CDR2 YNFKEQ. After removal of 6 bases from V and 4 bases from J, the junction contained 11 bases not matched to a gene. This CDR3 spans 17 amino acids. The CDR3 coding sequence is TGTGCCAGCAGACCTACTAGCGGGAGGGCCGATTTAGAGACCCAGTACTTC. Protein: CASRPTSGRADLETQYF.

Only a few counts were recorded for this clonotype. The genes are TRBV20-1 and TRBJ2-7; 10 positions match TRBD2. This CDR3 has 15 residues. Losses at the gene ends were 2 bases for V and 2 bases for J; bases not matched to a gene: 6. Germline values: CDR1 DFQATT, CDR2 SNEGSKA (reference sequence). CDR3 sequence (DNA): TGCAGTGCTAGATATAGCGGGGGGTTTCCCTACGAGCAGTACTTC. Protein product: CSARYSGGFPYEQYF.

This chain joins TRBV29-1 and TRBJ2-7, with TRBD1 matching 7 bases. The germline V gene has CDR1 SQVTM and CDR2 ANQGSEA. The CDR3 covers 13 residues. J lost 2 bases, V lost 4 bases, and 5 bases had no gene match. The chain's CDR3 is CSVGQGSPYEQYF. CDR3 nucleotides: TGCAGCGTTGGACAGGGCAGTCCCTACGAGCAGTACTTC.

This clonotype was picked up one time. This chain links TRBV24-1 with TRBJ2-7; D is undetermined. This CDR3 is built from 13 residues. Germline V gene sequence: CDR1 KGHDR, CDR2 SFDVKD. Trimming shortened V by 8 bases and J by 3 bases, and 13 bases separated the two germline ends. Here the CDR3 reads CATKAGRVYEQYF. CDR3 DNA: TGTGCCACCAAGGCAGGCCGCGTCTACGAGCAGTACTTC.

The rearrangement uses TRBV7-9 and TRBJ2-5; 8 bases fit TRBD2. Trimming cost V 5 bases and J 2 bases; bases outside gene matches: 7. The V gene's germline CDR1 is SEHNR and CDR2 FQNEAQ (reference sequence). The CDR3 runs to 15 residues. In nucleotides, the CDR3 is TGTGCCAGCAGCGCCCCGACTAGCGAACAAGAGACCCAGTACTTC. As protein: CASSAPTSEQETQYF.

This clonotype was seen only a few times. The J gene is TRBJ2-3, the V gene TRBV24-1; 10 bases fit TRBD2. CDR3 size: 16 residues. V trimming: 3 bases; J trimming: 1 base; junction bases outside the gene matches: 3. Germline CDR1 KGHDR, CDR2 SFDVKD. This CDR3 reads CATSDPLAGGTDTQYF. CDR3 nucleotides: TGTGCCACCAGTGATCCCCTAGCGGGAGGCACAGATACGCAGTATTTT.

The chain couples TRBV7-2 to TRBJ2-7, with TRBD2 identical over 8 bases. The closer fit of TRBJ2-5 to the DNA end suggests the J call may be wrong. The CDR3 length is 16 residues. Germline CDR1 reads SGHTA; CDR2 reads FQGNSA. The CDR3 DNA sequence: TGTGCCAGCAGCTTAGCAAGCGGCCAGAGCGGGGGGACCCAGTACTTC. Translating it yields CASSLASGQSGGTQYF.

This clonotype showed up just a few times. In DNA, the CDR3 is TGTGCCAGCAGTTATCCCATTCAGAACGAGCAGTACTTC. Its translation is CASSYPIQNEQYF. This rearrangement joins TRBV6-6 to TRBJ2-7, with D unclear. Germline V gene sequence: CDR1 MNHNY, CDR2 SVGAGI (reference sequence). This CDR3 contains 13 residues. Trimming stripped 3 bases from V and 5 bases from J, with 11 bases between.

This clonotype was counted between two and nine times. V and J are TRBV9 and TRBJ2-7; unclear D gene. V was clipped by 0 bases and J by 0 bases, with 10 bases between them. CDR1 SGDLS and CDR2 YYNGEE come from the germline V gene. This CDR3 region has 15 residues. The CDR3 nucleotides read TGTGCCAGCAGCGTAGGTAACATACGCTCCTACGAGCAGTACTTC. Protein product: CASSVGNIRSYEQYF.

The chain joins TRBV12-3 or TRBV12-4 to TRBJ2-3, with TRBD2 matching 7 bases. The CDR3 has 19 amino acids. The V and J ends lost 6 bases and 0 bases, in that order; junction bases with no gene match: 18. The CDR3 region is CASSSKRGSELLSTDTQYF. The CDR3 nucleotides read TGTGCCAGCAGCTCGAAGCGGGGTTCCGAACTATTAAGCACAGATACGCAGTATTTT.

This clonotype was counted a few times. The gene calls are TRBV29-1 and TRBJ2-1; 10 bases are shared with TRBD2. The CDR3 is made up of 12 amino acids. J lost 15 bases, V lost 6 bases, and 11 bases had no gene match. Germline V lookup: CDR1 SQVTM, CDR2 ANQGSEA. In nucleotides, the CDR3 is TGCAGCGTGTCTCCAGCGGGGGGGCAAGGGTTCTTC. Translation: CSVSPAGGQGFF.

This chain uses TRBV29-1 with TRBJ2-2; D is tentatively TRBD1 or TRBD2 (6 bases each). The ends were cut back, 3 bases at V and 6 bases at J, with 8 bases in the middle. The CDR3 is made up of 12 amino acids. Germline CDR1 SQVTM, CDR2 ANQGSEA. CDR3 in amino acids: CSVDGGSGELFF. The CDR3 DNA is TGCAGCGTTGACGGGGGCTCCGGGGAGCTGTTTTTT.

This chain uses TRBV20-1 with TRBJ2-7; D gene uncertain. From germline, CDR1 is DFQATT and CDR2 SNEGSKA (reference sequence). The CDR3 covers 13 residues. Trimming removed 7 bases at V and 0 bases at J, with 13 bases between. CDR3: CSVSYQNSYEQYF. The CDR3 coding sequence is TGCAGTGTTTCTTATCAGAACTCCTACGAGCAGTACTTC.

The genes are TRBV20-1 and TRBJ2-7; D is unclear. The DNA end is a closer match to TRBJ2-5, so the J assignment may be wrong. CDR3 length equals 13 residues. CDR1 and CDR2 (germline): DFQATT, SNEGSKA (reference sequence). CDR3 coding DNA: TGCAGTGCTACGACCGTTATGGAAGAGACCCAGTACTTC. As protein: CSATTVMEETQYF.

This clonotype was observed a handful of times. The rearrangement joins TRBV12-3 or TRBV12-4 to TRBJ1-1; D remains ambiguous. V dropped 3 bases and J dropped 8 bases, with 10 bases sitting between them. CDR3 length: 12 amino acids. CDR3 in DNA: TGTGCCAGCAGTTTTCTAGCGGCCGAAGCTTTCTTT. This codes for CASSFLAAEAFF.

In this sample, this clonotype turned up a few times. V and J are TRBV28 and TRBJ1-2; tentative D call: TRBD1 (5 bases). Trimming removed 1 base at V and 5 bases at J, with 17 bases between. The CDR3 length is 16 residues. Germline V gene sequence: CDR1 MDHEN, CDR2 SYDVKM. This CDR3 reads CASSLSIDYGGYGYTF. The CDR3 nucleotides read TGTGCCAGCAGTTTATCGATAGACTACGGGGGTTATGGCTACACCTTC.

This chain connects TRBV2 to TRBJ2-5; D may be TRBD2 (6 bases). Trimming removed 8 bases at V and 0 bases at J, with 16 bases between. CDR3 size: 15 residues. Germline CDR1 reads SNHLY; CDR2 reads FYNNEI. Written as DNA, the CDR3 is TGTGCCAGCCAAATGAAGGGACTGTACCAAGAGACCCAGTACTTC. Residues: CASQMKGLYQETQYF.

Only a few counts were recorded for this clonotype. This chain joins TRBV2 and TRBJ2-3; perhaps TRBD2 as D (5 bases). This CDR3 is built from 16 residues. V dropped 4 bases and J dropped 0 bases, with 14 bases sitting between them. The germline CDR1 and CDR2 sequences are SNHLY and FYNNEI. In DNA form, the CDR3 reads TGTGCCAGCAGTGTTGCCCAGCGGCCGAGCACAGATACGCAGTATTTT. Protein sequence: CASSVAQRPSTDTQYF.

This chain links TRBV2 with TRBJ2-1; D remains ambiguous. V dropped 6 bases and J dropped 4 bases, with 10 bases sitting between them. From germline, CDR1 is SNHLY and CDR2 FYNNEI. The CDR3 runs to 13 residues. The CDR3 DNA sequence: TGTGCCAGCAGAACAGTCCGGTACAATGAGCAGTTCTTC. It yields the protein CASRTVRYNEQFF. Combining the CDR3 with reference TRBV2 and TRBJ2-1 gives the whole variable domain EPEVTQTPSHQVTQMGQEVILRCVPISNHLYFYWYRQILGQKVEFLVSFYNNEISEKSEIFDDQFSVERPDGSNFTLKIRSTKLEDSAMYFCASRTVRYNEQFFGPGTRLTVL.

This clonotype was observed a handful of times. This chain uses TRBV5-1 with TRBJ2-5; tentative D call: TRBD1 (5 bases). Trimming stripped 0 bases from V and 4 bases from J, with 13 bases between. Germline V CDR1 and CDR2: SGHRS, YFSETQ. CDR3 length: 15 residues. This chain's CDR3 is CASSLDVLRVETQYF. CDR3 DNA sequence: TGCGCCAGCAGCTTGGATGTACTCAGGGTAGAGACCCAGTACTTC. Drawing the rest from reference TRBV5-1 and TRBJ2-5, the complete variable domain is KAGVTQTPRYLIKTRGQQVTLSCSPISGHRSVSWYQQTPGQGLQFLFEYFSETQRNKGNFPGRFSGRQFSNSRSEMNVSTLELGDSALYLCASSLDVLRVETQYFGPGTRLLVL.

This clonotype was seen a handful of times. The chain recombines TRBV12-3 or TRBV12-4 with TRBJ2-5; the D gene is possibly TRBD1 (6 bases). The ends were cut back, 7 bases at V and 1 base at J, with 13 bases in the middle. This CDR3 has 14 residues. CDR3 nucleotide sequence: TGTGCCAGCACCTTAGGGGGATTCCAAGAGACCCAGTACTTC. This codes for CASTLGGFQETQYF.

The rearrangement joins TRBV7-2 to TRBJ2-7, with a weak D call TRBD1 (6 bases). V was trimmed by 5 bases and J by 3 bases, leaving 17 bases between them. This CDR3 spans 15 amino acids. The germline gives CDR1 SGHTA, CDR2 FQGNSA. This CDR3 is CASSPGTQKFYEQYF. The CDR3 DNA reads as TGTGCCAGCAGCCCCGGGACACAGAAGTTCTACGAGCAGTACTTC.

Worth noting for this clonotype: At one end, the junction sequence differs from germline, possibly due to a read error. The rearrangement uses TRBV20-1 and TRBJ2-1; no definite D call. Per the germline V gene, CDR1 is DFQATT and CDR2 is SNEGSKA (reference sequence). This CDR3 has 11 residues. Written as DNA, the CDR3 is TGCAGTGCTACCACTTACAATGAGCAGTTTTTC. This encodes CSATTYNEQFF.